The present entry profiles one TCR beta chain with its context. With the 5' RACE reads reprocessed, TCRdb shows one record per CDR3 protein and no DNA. This table holds about 180,000 distinct CDR3 sequences. This record belongs to a study of T cells expressing NK-cell markers. Per germline, CDR1 SGHNT and CDR2 YENEEA. The CDR3 totals 14 residues. The origin of this receptor is a man aged 18-75 years in good health. This rearrangement joins TRBV11-3 to TRBJ2-7. The material sequenced was blood T cells: a sorted CD56 or NKG2C T cell subset, CD4+ or CD8+ T cells, or bulk PBMC T cells (not recorded which). The CDR3 loop is CASSLGKPTHEQYF.